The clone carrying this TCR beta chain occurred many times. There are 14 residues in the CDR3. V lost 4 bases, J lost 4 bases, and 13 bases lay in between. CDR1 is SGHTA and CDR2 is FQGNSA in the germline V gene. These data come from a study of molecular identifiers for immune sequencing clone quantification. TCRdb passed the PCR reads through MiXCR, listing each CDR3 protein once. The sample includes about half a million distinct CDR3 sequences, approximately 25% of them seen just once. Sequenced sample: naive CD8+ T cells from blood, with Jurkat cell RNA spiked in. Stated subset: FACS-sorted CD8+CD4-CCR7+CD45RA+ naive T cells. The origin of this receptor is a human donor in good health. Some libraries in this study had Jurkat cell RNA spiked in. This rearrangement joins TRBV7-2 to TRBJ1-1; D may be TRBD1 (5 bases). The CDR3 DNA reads TGTGCCAGCAGCTCCAGGGTATTGGGCACTGAAGCTTTCTTT. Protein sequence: CASSSRVLGTEAFF.